Each of the 12 T cell receptor beta chains below was sequenced from the same sample in a study of shared clonotypes between healthy human individuals. Assay: immunoSEQ multiplex PCR; the TCRdb copy retains only in-frame clones and omits some. The sample has about 1.5 million clones; approximately 97% are singletons. The sample consisted of naive CD4+ T cells sorted from blood. Documented subset: CD45RA+ positively selected. The receptors originated from a man aged 25-40 years in good health.

The rearrangement joins TRBV7-2 to TRBJ2-3; TRBD2 matches 7 bases. The J segment lost 0 bases and the V segment lost 5 bases, leaving 8 bases of the junction unmatched. The germline gives CDR1 SGHTA, CDR2 FQGNSA. CDR3 length equals 16 residues. The CDR3 nucleotides are TGTGCCAGCAGCCTACTAGCGCCCATTAGCACAGATACGCAGTATTTT. This codes for CASSLLAPISTDTQYF.

The V gene is TRBV7-9, the J gene TRBJ2-1; 10 nucleotides align to TRBD2. This CDR3 is 16 amino acids long. V lost 2 bases, J lost 7 bases, and 8 bases stayed unmatched. Germline CDR1 reads SEHNR; CDR2 reads FQNEAQ (reference sequence). This chain's CDR3 is CASSLLTTTSGNEQFF. The CDR3 DNA follows: TGTGCCAGCAGCTTACTAACAACGACTAGCGGGAATGAGCAGTTCTTC.

J is TRBJ2-7 and V is TRBV18; 7 bases fit TRBD1. The germline V gene encodes CDR1 KGHSH and CDR2 LQKENI. V lost 3 bases and J lost 1; bases outside the gene matches: 18. The CDR3 totals 19 residues. This CDR3 is CASSPIVSSADRPSYEQYF. DNA of the CDR3: TGTGCCAGCTCACCCATAGTTTCCTCTGCGGACAGGCCTTCCTACGAGCAGTACTTC.

The chain is built from TRBV28 and TRBJ2-2; TRBD1 agrees at 9 bases. Germline assignment: CDR1 MDHEN and CDR2 SYDVKM. This CDR3 has 16 residues. The junction had 8 bases not matched to a gene; V was cut back by 5 bases and J by 4 bases. CDR3 protein: CASSPYRGQGTGELFF. CDR3 nucleotide sequence: TGTGCCAGCAGTCCCTACAGGGGGCAGGGCACCGGGGAGCTGTTTTTT.

J is TRBJ2-1 and V is TRBV6-4; TRBD2 matches 8 bases. Trimming removed 6 bases from V and 3 bases from J; junction bases left unmatched: 7. The CDR3 has 15 residues. Germline V gene data show CDR1 as MRHNA and CDR2 as SNTAGT. The CDR3 DNA sequence: TGTGCCAGCAGCCTCGGACTAGCCAACTACAATGAGCAGTTCTTC. This translates into CASSLGLANYNEQFF.

As for this clone: This sample also contains other DNA sequences that code for the same CDR3. The chain recombines TRBV18 with TRBJ2-7; 7 bases are shared with TRBD1. CDR1 is KGHSH, CDR2 LQKENI, per germline. CDR3 size: 14 residues. V lost 1 base and J lost 4; bases outside the gene matches: 4. CDR3 nucleotide sequence: TGTGCCAGCTCACCACGACAGGGTGCTTACGAGCAGTACTTC. Its translation: CASSPRQGAYEQYF.

The chain joins TRBV5-5 to TRBJ2-2; TRBD2 matches 7 bases. CDR1 and CDR2 from the germline V gene are SGHKS and YYEKEE (reference sequence). V was pared by 2 bases and J by 6 bases, with 7 bases of the junction left unmatched. The CDR3 is 15 amino acids. The CDR3 loop reads CASSFLGGSPGELFF. The CDR3 bases are TGTGCCAGCAGCTTCTTGGGCGGGAGCCCCGGGGAGCTGTTTTTT.

This rearrangement joins TRBV7-9 to TRBJ2-7; a possible D gene is TRBD1 (6 bases). The CDR3 contains 14 residues. The germline gives CDR1 SEHNR, CDR2 FQNEAQ (reference sequence). V was clipped by 1 base and J by 3 bases, with 10 bases between them. The CDR3 nucleotides read TGTGCCAGCAGCTTAGGGGACATCCTCTACGAGCAGTACTTC. Its protein is CASSLGDILYEQYF. The full variable domain, rest sourced from reference TRBV7-9 and TRBJ2-7, is DTGVSQNPRHKITKRGQNVTFRCDPISEHNRLYWYRQTLGQGPEFLTYFQNEAQLEKSRLLSDRFSAERPKGSFSTLEIQRTEQGDSAMYLCASSLGDILYEQYFGPGTRLTVT.

This clone was seen a handful of times. V gene TRBV19 combines with J gene TRBJ2-7; TRBD1 agrees at 9 bases. Germline V gene lookup returns CDR1 LNHDA and CDR2 SQIVND (reference sequence). The V gene end was trimmed by 0 bases and the J gene end by 1 base; junction bases not matched to a gene: 1. The CDR3 runs to 15 residues. CDR3 DNA sequence: TGTGCCAGTAGTATAGATGGGACAGGGTCCTACGAGCAGTACTTC. Encoded protein: CASSIDGTGSYEQYF.

This chain connects TRBV28 to TRBJ2-6; 7 bases fit TRBD1. The V gene's germline CDR1 is MDHEN and CDR2 SYDVKM. The length of the CDR3 is 15 residues. The junction had 4 bases not matched to a gene; V was cut back by 8 bases and J by 0 bases. CDR3 amino acids: CASSGTASGANVLTF. The CDR3 bases are TGTGCCAGCTCCGGGACAGCCTCTGGGGCCAACGTCCTGACTTTC.

The rearrangement links TRBV27 to TRBJ1-2, with TRBD1 matching over 10 bases. With V trimmed by 4 bases and J by 4 bases, 6 bases remained unmatched. The germline V gene has CDR1 MNHEY and CDR2 SMNVEV (reference sequence). The CDR3 has 15 amino acids. Written as DNA, the CDR3 is TGTGCCAGCAGTTCACGGGACAGGGGATCCTATGGCTACACCTTC. Translating it yields CASSSRDRGSYGYTF.

This rearrangement joins TRBV6-5 to TRBJ1-1, with D perhaps matching TRBD1 (5 bases). CDR3 length: 13 amino acids. V dropped 6 bases and J dropped 3 bases, with 11 bases sitting between them. The germline CDR1 and CDR2 sequences are MNHEY and SVGAGI. CDR3 DNA sequence: TGTGCCAGCAGGCGGCCAGGGTACACTGAAGCTTTCTTT. Protein product: CASRRPGYTEAFF.